A single sample gave rise to the 22 T cell receptor beta chains below, sequenced in a study of OX40 agonist ivuxolimab in advanced cancers. The method was immunoSEQ multiplex PCR; TCRdb's version includes in-frame clones alone and lacks a portion of them. This table has 60,000 to 100,000 clones, 70% to 85% appearing once. The specimen comprised CD4+ or CD8+ T cells sorted from blood, sampled in a trial of the OX40 agonist ivuxolimab. Receptor source: an adult with an advanced solid tumor such as melanoma, head and neck, liver or kidney cancer.

This clone has just one count. V gene TRBV4-3 combines with J gene TRBJ1-2; D possibly corresponds to TRBD1 (5 bases). The CDR3 is 13 residues long. Deletions cut 0 bases from V and 7 bases from J, with 9 bases between. Germline V gene data show CDR1 as LGHNA and CDR2 as YSLEER. The chain's CDR3 is CASSQEGATGYTF. CDR3 sequence (DNA): TGCGCCAGCAGCCAAGAAGGGGCGACTGGCTACACCTTC.

V gene TRBV4-2 combines with J gene TRBJ2-7; 10 nucleotides align to TRBD2. CDR1 is LGHNA, CDR2 YNFKEQ, per germline. This CDR3 spans 16 amino acids. The V segment lost 3 bases and the J segment 6 bases; nucleotides outside the gene matches: 11. CDR3 bases: TGTGCCAGCAGCCAGGAAAGCGGGAGGGCCTTGGGCGAGCAGTACTTC. Its translation: CASSQESGRALGEQYF.

This clone came up a few times. The chain joins TRBV30 to TRBJ2-1; 9 bases map to TRBD1. CDR1 and CDR2 from the germline V gene are GTSNPN and SVGIG (reference sequence). J lost 5 bases, V lost 1 base, and 9 bases had no gene match. CDR3 length: 16 residues. DNA for the CDR3: TGTGCCTGGAGTGCTGTCGGACAGGGGAAGGACAATGAGCAGTTCTTC. It specifies CAWSAVGQGKDNEQFF.

This clone was seen a handful of times. A read error may account for a junction end that differs from germline. This sequence joins TRBV9 and TRBJ2-3; 9 bases align to TRBD2. This CDR3 contains 15 residues. CDR1 is SGDLS, CDR2 YYNGEE, per germline. The CDR3: CASSVETSGVRAVVF. The CDR3, as DNA: TGTGCCAGCAGCGTAGAGACTAGCGGAGTCCGCGCAGTAGTTTTT.

The chain carries TRBV5-5 and TRBJ2-2, with 10 bases that match TRBD2. There are 18 residues in the CDR3. CDR1 is SGHKS and CDR2 is YYEKEE in the germline V gene (reference sequence). Trimming took 3 bases from V and 0 from J; bases not matched to a gene: 8. The CDR3 DNA reads as TGTGCCAGCAGCTCTGGGACTAGCGCGTCTTCGAACACCGGGGAGCTGTTTTTT. Translated: CASSSGTSASSNTGELFF.

This clone is a singleton in its sample. V is TRBV19 and J is TRBJ1-3; maybe TRBD1 (5 bases). V lost 2 bases and J 0 bases, leaving 8 bases between the germline ends. Germline V lookup: CDR1 LNHDA, CDR2 SQIVND (reference sequence). This CDR3 comprises 15 residues. This chain's CDR3 is CASSIKGNSGNTIYF. The CDR3 bases are TGTGCCAGTAGTATAAAGGGGAACTCTGGAAACACCATATATTTT.

The CDR3 here is CASSYKAFYGYTF. DNA of the CDR3: TGTGCCAGCAGTTACAAAGCTTTCTATGGCTACACCTTC. The V and J genes are TRBV28 and TRBJ1-2; no clear D. V shed 4 bases and J shed 4 bases, with 10 bases lying between them. The germline gives CDR1 MDHEN, CDR2 SYDVKM. The CDR3 extends over 13 amino acids.

The chain uses TRBV19 and TRBJ2-2; 8 bases align to TRBD1. The germline gives CDR1 LNHDA, CDR2 SQIVND (reference sequence). J was trimmed by 6 bases and V by 3 bases; bases with no gene match: 6. This CDR3 is built from 15 residues. The chain's CDR3 is CASSITGGVPGELFF. The DNA of the CDR3 is TGTGCCAGTAGTATTACAGGGGGAGTCCCCGGGGAGCTGTTTTTT.

The CDR3 DNA follows: TGCGCCAGCAGCGAACCGGGACAGTTATCCTCACCCCTCCACTTT. It specifies CASSEPGQLSSPLHF. The rearrangement links TRBV4-1 to TRBJ1-6, with 7 bases identical to TRBD1. Germline V gives CDR1 MGHRA, CDR2 YSYEKL. CDR3 length: 15 residues. V lost 5 bases to trimming and J lost 10 bases; unmatched junction nucleotides: 11.

The V and J genes are TRBV6-1 and TRBJ1-5; D unclear. Germline assignment: CDR1 MNHNS and CDR2 SASEGT. This CDR3 region has 12 residues. Trimming took off 3 bases at V and 6 bases at J, with 6 bases between the two ends. The chain's CDR3 is CASSDWFQPQHF. The DNA for the CDR3 is TGTGCCAGCAGTGATTGGTTTCAGCCCCAGCATTTT.

The sample holds a few counts of this clone. The genes are TRBV5-6 and TRBJ1-2, with D possibly TRBD1 on 6 matching bases. The V and J ends lost 6 bases and 4 bases respectively, with 16 bases between them. CDR1 and CDR2 (germline): SGHDT, YYEEEE. CDR3 size: 14 residues. CDR3 sequence (DNA): TGTGCCAGCACCCCTCGACAGGAACCCTATGGCTACACCTTC. It translates to CASTPRQEPYGYTF.

V and J are TRBV6-1 and TRBJ1-4; possible D gene TRBD1, 5 bases. Trimming removed 3 bases at V and 3 bases at J, with 8 bases between. Germline lookup yields CDR1 MNHNS and CDR2 SASEGT. The CDR3 has 14 amino acids. The CDR3 is CASSDGGANEKLFF. CDR3 DNA sequence: TGTGCCAGCAGTGATGGAGGGGCTAATGAAAAACTGTTTTTT.

The V gene is TRBV7-2, the J gene TRBJ2-2, with D hard to call. In germline, CDR1 is SGHTA, CDR2 FQGNSA. Trimming stripped 7 bases from V and 8 bases from J, with 11 bases between. The CDR3 consists of 12 residues. The DNA of the CDR3 is TGTGCCAGCACGCCACAGATAGGGGAGCTGTTTTTT. Translating gives CASTPQIGELFF. Variable domain in full (rest from reference TRBV7-2 and TRBJ2-2): GAGVSQSPSNKVTEKGKDVELRCDPISGHTALYWYRQSLGQGLEFLIYFQGNSAPDKSGLPSDRFSAERTGGSVSTLTIQRTQQEDSAVYLCASTPQIGELFFGEGSRLTVL.

The V call is TRBV7-3, the J call TRBJ1-2; 12 positions agree with TRBD1. Losses at the gene ends were 4 bases for V and 5 bases for J; bases not matched to a gene: 5. The CDR3 consists of 15 residues. CDR1 is SGHTA and CDR2 is FQGTGA in the germline V gene. CDR3 protein: CASSSMGQGAYGYTF. The DNA of the CDR3 is TGTGCCAGCAGCTCGATGGGACAGGGGGCATATGGCTACACCTTC.

CDR3 DNA: TGTGCCAGCAGCCCACAGGGTATGCATGGCTACACCTTC. Its translation: CASSPQGMHGYTF. The chain links TRBV5-6 to TRBJ1-2; D is possibly TRBD1 (6 bases). Germline CDR1 is SGHDT and CDR2 is YYEEEE. The CDR3 runs to 13 residues. V gave up 4 bases and J gave up 6 bases, with 13 bases separating them. The full variable domain, with the rest looked up from reference TRBV5-6 and TRBJ1-2, is DAGVTQSPTHLIKTRGQQVTLRCSPKSGHDTVSWYQQALGQGPQFIFQYYEEEERQRGNFPDRFSGHQFPNYSSELNVNALLLGDSALYLCASSPQGMHGYTFGSGTRLTVV.

This clone has a single count. The DNA for the CDR3 is TGTGCCACCAGCAGAGATCGGACTAGCGTGCAGTTCTTC. This translates into CATSRDRTSVQFF. V and J are TRBV15 and TRBJ2-1; TRBD2 matches at 9 bases. With 0 bases clipped from V and 12 bases from J, the junction kept 3 bases outside the gene matches. The CDR3 runs 13 residues. Germline V CDR1 and CDR2: LNHNV, YYDKDF (reference sequence). Combining the CDR3 with reference TRBV15 and TRBJ2-1 gives the whole variable domain DAMVIQNPRYQVTQFGKPVTLSCSQTLNHNVMYWYQQKSSQAPKLLFHYYDKDFNNEADTPDNFQSRRPNTSFCFLDIRSPGLGDTAMYLCATSRDRTSVQFFGPGTRLTVL.

CDR3 sequence reads: CAGLGGGANVLTF. The CDR3 DNA reads as TGTGCCGGGCTCGGGGGCGGGGCCAACGTCCTGACTTTC. This chain links TRBV30 with TRBJ2-6, with D perhaps given as TRBD1 or TRBD2 (6 bases each). Trimming took off 8 bases at V and 4 bases at J, with 12 bases between the two ends. The CDR3 is 13 residues long. The germline CDR1 and CDR2 sequences are GTSNPN and SVGIG (reference sequence).

The V call is TRBV11-1, the J call TRBJ2-7; D might be TRBD1 (7 bases). Trimming shortened V by 4 bases and J by 7 bases, and 14 bases separated the two germline ends. The germline gives CDR1 SGHAT, CDR2 FQDESV (reference sequence). The CDR3 contains 13 residues. CDR3 DNA: TGTGCCAGCAGCTCACAGGAGGGGGCTGAGCAGTACTTC. Its protein product is CASSSQEGAEQYF.

The CDR3 nucleotides are TGTGCCAGCAGAACTAGCCGAGGGCCCAATGAGCAGTTCTTC. It yields the protein CASRTSRGPNEQFF. The chain employs TRBV14 and TRBJ2-1, with D tentatively TRBD2 (6 bases). The V end lost 6 bases, the J end lost 6 bases, and 15 bases lay between the germline ends. The CDR3 has 14 amino acids. Germline V gene data show CDR1 as SGHDN and CDR2 as FVKESK.

J is TRBJ2-3 and V is TRBV19; D may correspond to TRBD1 or TRBD2 (5 bases each). Trimming stripped 3 bases from V and 2 bases from J, with 6 bases between. Germline CDR1 is LNHDA and CDR2 is SQIVND (reference sequence). This CDR3 has 13 residues. CDR3 in DNA: TGTGCCAGTAGTATGGGGGACACAGATACGCAGTATTTT. It codes for CASSMGDTDTQYF.

This clone was picked up a small number of times. The chain uses TRBV28 and TRBJ2-7; D remains ambiguous. CDR3 length: 13 amino acids. V dropped 7 bases and J dropped 2 bases, with 12 bases sitting between them. Germline V lookup: CDR1 MDHEN, CDR2 SYDVKM. In nucleotides, the CDR3 is TGTGCCAGCACTGCCTCGGGCCCCTACGAGCAGTACTTC. Translated: CASTASGPYEQYF.

The chain joins TRBV7-6 to TRBJ2-7; 8 nucleotides align to TRBD1. Germline CDR1 is SGHVS and CDR2 is FNYEAQ. V lost 0 bases to trimming and J lost 4 bases; unmatched junction nucleotides: 11. The CDR3 sequence is 17 residues long. The CDR3 protein is CASSLANGQGGAYEQYF. In DNA, the CDR3 is TGTGCCAGCAGCTTAGCGAACGGACAGGGAGGCGCTTACGAGCAGTACTTC.